This T cell receptor beta chain was identified during a study of beta chain features in type 1 diabetes. This clone came up a few times. Central memory, naive, regulatory and stem cell-like memory CD4+ cells were sorted by CD45RO/CCR7/CD25/CD127/CD95/CD27. The study reverse transcribed the entire isolated RNA, so it sequenced expressed TCRB transcripts. Measured with immunoSEQ multiplex PCR; TCRdb has only the in-frame clones, and not every one. The table has hundreds of thousands of clones, 14% seen once. Germline lookup yields CDR1 SSHAT and CDR2 FNYEAQ (reference sequence). The CDR3 extends over 15 amino acids. The V and J ends lost 5 bases and 5 bases, in that order; junction bases with no gene match: 5.

The chain has TRBV7-7 and TRBJ2-1; 11 bases align to TRBD1. The receptor comes from a woman aged 40 to 50 in good health. The specimen sequenced was naive CD4+ T cells from blood. The DNA of the CDR3 is TGTGCCAGCAGCGAAGGGACAGGGGGTCACAATGAGCAGTTCTTC. It yields the protein CASSEGTGGHNEQFF.